The 20 T cell receptor beta chains below all came from one sample that was sequenced in a study of post-analysis software for immune sequencing data (dated by TCRdb to the mid-2010s). Antigen specificity for these receptors is unknown. Overall study outcomes, separate from this receptor: Roughly 5 TRBV segments, including TRBV5-6, TRBV5-1 and TRBV20-1, were significantly more frequent in patients than controls.

The library was built by means of PCR. Sequencing instrument: Illumina HiSeq 2500. To reduce PCR and sequencing biases, unique molecular identifiers were incorporated into the TCR beta cDNA libraries. Through fastp at Q25 and MiXCR, TCRdb rebuilt clones from the public reads, retaining in-frame beta chains. One record per CDR3 amino acid sequence lists the most common genes and DNA. This sample holds 700,000 to 800,000 distinct CDR3 sequences; roughly 27% were observed only once. Of the sample, 0.5% to 0.6% is held by the ten largest clones. Sequenced: blood. These receptors all stem from a girl aged 5-17 years with multiple sclerosis.

This clonotype was observed many times. The chain has TRBV7-8 and TRBJ2-3, with D tentatively TRBD2 (6 bases). The V gene's germline CDR1 is SGHVS and CDR2 FQNEAQ. Trimming removed 4 bases from V and 6 bases from J, with 20 bases in between. The CDR3 has 16 residues. CDR3 loop: CASSSRDSFLGDTQYF. CDR3 nucleotides: TGTGCCAGCAGCTCCCGGGACTCCTTCTTGGGGGATACGCAGTATTTT.

This clonotype was counted between two and nine times. The chain couples TRBV11-2 to TRBJ2-2; D is perhaps TRBD1 (5 bases). The CDR3 has 15 amino acids. Trimming stripped 1 base from V and 1 base from J, with 7 bases between. Germline V gene data show CDR1 as SGHAT and CDR2 as FQNNGV. CDR3 nucleotide sequence: TGTGCCAGCAGCTTAGGAACAGGGAACACCGGGGAGCTGTTTTTT. It translates to CASSLGTGNTGELFF.

This clonotype was found a few times. The chain recombines TRBV20-1 with TRBJ2-3, with D hard to call. This CDR3 has 13 amino acids. V was clipped by 6 bases and J by 6 bases, with 16 bases between them. Germline V gene lookup returns CDR1 DFQATT and CDR2 SNEGSKA (reference sequence). The CDR3 reads CSAPQVVWDTQYF. The CDR3 coding sequence is TGCAGTGCCCCCCAGGTGGTGTGGGATACGCAGTATTTT.

The V and J genes are TRBV3-1 and TRBJ2-5, with a tentative D call TRBD2 (7 bases). The germline V gene encodes CDR1 LGHDT and CDR2 YNNKEL (reference sequence). The V end was cut by 0 bases, the J end by 5 bases, with 16 bases between. The CDR3 runs 16 residues. This CDR3 is CASSQDAAAGAETQYF. The DNA for the CDR3 is TGTGCCAGCAGCCAAGATGCGGCCGCGGGGGCGGAGACCCAGTACTTC.

This sequence joins TRBV7-2 and TRBJ1-4; D perhaps matches TRBD1 (5 bases). Trimming removed 2 bases from V and 6 bases from J, with 13 bases in between. This CDR3 comprises 15 residues. Per germline, CDR1 SGHTA and CDR2 FQGNSA. The CDR3 DNA follows: TGTGCCAGCAGCTTAACTTCCAGGGACGATGAAAAACTGTTTTTT. This translates into CASSLTSRDDEKLFF.

The gene calls are TRBV4-1 and TRBJ1-6; no reliable D call. Trimming cost V 0 bases and J 9 bases, with 9 bases left between them. Per the germline V gene, CDR1 is MGHRA and CDR2 is YSYEKL. This CDR3 is 14 amino acids long. The chain's CDR3 is CASSQEGSISPLHF. The CDR3 nucleotides read TGCGCCAGCAGCCAAGAGGGAAGCATTTCACCCCTCCACTTT.

The chain employs TRBV4-3 and TRBJ1-5, with D possibly TRBD1 on 5 matching bases. The V end lost 3 bases, the J end lost 8 bases, and 14 bases lay between the germline ends. The CDR3 has 14 amino acids. In germline, CDR1 is LGHNA, CDR2 YSLEER. For the CDR3, the DNA is TGCGCCAGCAGCCACAAAACAGGTTGGGAGCCCCAGCATTTT. Residues: CASSHKTGWEPQHF.

This clonotype was seen a few times. The chain couples TRBV18 to TRBJ2-7, with D maybe TRBD2 (6 bases). The germline V and J ends were trimmed by 2 bases and 3 bases, with 14 bases remaining between them. Germline CDR1 KGHSH, CDR2 LQKENI. The CDR3 sequence is 15 residues long. CDR3 residues: CASSPKPGTYYEQYF. CDR3 sequence (DNA): TGTGCCAGCTCACCAAAACCGGGGACTTACTACGAGCAGTACTTC.

The V and J genes are TRBV6-6 and TRBJ1-5; maybe TRBD1 (6 bases). The CDR3 has 15 amino acids. V lost 3 bases, J lost 7 bases, and 16 bases lay in between. Germline assignment: CDR1 MNHNY and CDR2 SVGAGI (reference sequence). The CDR3 loop is CASSYSKTGRQPQHF. The CDR3 bases are TGTGCCAGCAGTTATTCTAAAACAGGGAGGCAGCCCCAGCATTTT.

The genes are TRBV10-3 and TRBJ1-1; tentative D call: TRBD1 (5 bases). Looked up from germline, CDR1 is ENHRY and CDR2 is SYGVKD. The germline V and J ends were trimmed by 6 bases and 0 bases, with 8 bases remaining between them. The CDR3 is made up of 13 amino acids. CDR3 sequence reads: CAIRGVMNTEAFF. Written as DNA, the CDR3 is TGTGCCATCAGGGGGGTTATGAACACTGAAGCTTTCTTT.

The chain couples TRBV20-1 to TRBJ2-1, with 7 bases aligning to TRBD2. This CDR3 has 17 residues. CDR1 DFQATT and CDR2 SNEGSKA come from the germline V gene (reference sequence). V was clipped by 0 bases and J by 1 base; unmatched bases: 9. CDR3: CSARDWEGRGSYNEQFF. The CDR3 coding sequence is TGCAGTGCTAGAGATTGGGAGGGGCGGGGGTCCTACAATGAGCAGTTCTTC.

V gene TRBV5-1 combines with J gene TRBJ1-1, with D hard to call. This CDR3 has 13 amino acids. Trimming stripped 0 bases from V and 9 bases from J, with 12 bases between. Per the germline V gene, CDR1 is SGHRS and CDR2 is YFSETQ. CDR3 bases: TGCGCCAGCAGCTTGGCCAAGGCGACCCAAGCTTTCTTT. Translated: CASSLAKATQAFF.

This chain links TRBV6-5 with TRBJ1-1, with 10 bases matching TRBD1. The CDR3 covers 16 residues. From germline, CDR1 is MNHEY and CDR2 SVGAGI. V lost 1 base to trimming and J lost 7 bases; unmatched junction nucleotides: 9. The CDR3 DNA sequence: TGTGCCAGCAGTTACTTCCGGACAGGGGGTTGTATTGAAGCTTTCTTT. It translates to CASSYFRTGGCIEAFF.

This chain joins TRBV7-7 and TRBJ2-1, with TRBD1 identical over 7 bases. The ends lost 3 bases at V and 2 bases at J; junction bases unmatched: 10. Germline-derived CDR1 and CDR2 are SSHAT and FNYEAQ (reference sequence). This CDR3 region has 17 residues. CDR3 residues: CASSLRVGQVPYNEQFF. CDR3 coding DNA: TGTGCCAGCAGCTTGAGGGTAGGACAGGTCCCCTACAATGAGCAGTTCTTC.

The CDR3 loop reads CASISKGQPQHF. CDR3 DNA sequence: TGTGCCAGCATCTCCAAAGGTCAGCCCCAGCATTTT. The genes are TRBV6-6 and TRBJ1-5; D uncertain. The germline CDR1 and CDR2 sequences are MNHNY and SVGAGI (reference sequence). This CDR3 comprises 12 residues. V gave up 7 bases and J gave up 6 bases, with 10 bases separating them.

The rearrangement uses TRBV6-5 and TRBJ2-1, with 8 bases aligning to TRBD2. This CDR3 has 16 amino acids. Per germline, CDR1 MNHEY and CDR2 SVGAGI. Trimming removed 3 bases from V and 6 bases from J; junction bases left unmatched: 10. The CDR3 protein is CASSYVETSGFNEQFF. The CDR3 region has the DNA TGTGCCAGCAGTTATGTAGAAACTAGCGGATTCAATGAGCAGTTCTTC.

The chain has TRBV20-1 and TRBJ2-1; D may be TRBD1 (5 bases). This CDR3 comprises 16 residues. The V end lost 3 bases, the J end lost 0 bases, and 15 bases lay between the germline ends. Germline V gene lookup returns CDR1 DFQATT and CDR2 SNEGSKA (reference sequence). The CDR3 is CSARAGHLSSYNEQFF. The DNA for the CDR3 is TGCAGTGCTAGGGCCGGACACTTGAGCTCCTACAATGAGCAGTTCTTC.

There are a few counts of this clonotype. This chain uses TRBV29-1 with TRBJ2-7; 7 bases fit TRBD2. This CDR3 has 16 amino acids. Germline V CDR1 and CDR2: SQVTM, ANQGSEA. J lost 6 bases, V lost 1 base, and 15 bases had no gene match. The DNA of the CDR3 is TGCAGCGTTGAAGCCCCCCTCAGCGGGACTCGGGGCGAGCAGTACTTC. Its translation: CSVEAPLSGTRGEQYF.

This clonotype was counted only a few times. The chain recombines TRBV7-6 with TRBJ2-7; 7 bases are shared with TRBD2. The CDR3 runs 13 residues. Germline V gene lookup returns CDR1 SGHVS and CDR2 FNYEAQ. The V and J ends lost 1 base and 12 bases, in that order; junction bases with no gene match: 9. DNA for the CDR3: TGTGCCAGCAGCTTAGATTGGGGAGGGAAGTTGTACTTC. It specifies CASSLDWGGKLYF. Full variable domain (outside the CDR3, taken from reference TRBV7-6 and TRBJ2-7): GAGVSQSPRYKVTKRGQDVALRCDPISGHVSLYWYRQALGQGPEFLTYFNYEAQQDKSGLPNDRFSAERPEGSISTLTIQRTEQRDSAMYRCASSLDWGGKLYFGPGTRLTVT.

This sequence joins TRBV5-5 and TRBJ2-1, with D unresolved. The germline CDR1 and CDR2 sequences are SGHKS and YYEKEE (reference sequence). This CDR3 has 16 residues. Trimming removed 4 bases from V and 6 bases from J, with 20 bases in between. This CDR3 is CASSLRTAPTLNEQFF. Here the CDR3 DNA reads TGTGCCAGCAGCCTGAGGACCGCCCCTACCCTCAATGAGCAGTTCTTC.